This TCR beta chain was sequenced in a study of shared clonotypes between healthy human individuals. Study information: Aged 18 to 49, the donors were a couple of women and a few men.

General study findings and limits: Among donors, the sharing of clonotypes was expected to be influenced by sequencing depth.

Genomic DNA belonging to each subset was distributed in equal measure over several immunoSEQ plates. Data came from immunoSEQ multiplex PCR; TCRdb stores just in-frame clones and leaves some out. This table holds about 1.5 million clones, 98% found once. This CDR3 contains 18 residues. The ends were cut back, 3 bases at V and 2 bases at J, with 23 bases in the middle. Germline lookup yields CDR1 MGHRA and CDR2 YSYEKL. The authors divided CD4+ cells into CD45RA+ naive and CD45RA-negative memory subsets. Turning to this clone: Its antigen remains unidentified.

Sample: naive CD4+ T cells sorted from blood. Subset of the sample: CD45RA+ positively selected. This sequence was found in a man younger than 45 in good health. V and J are TRBV4-1 and TRBJ2-7; D perhaps matches TRBD1 (7 bases). The CDR3 loop reads CASSHTNTRTRGAYEQYF. DNA of the CDR3: TGCGCCAGCAGCCACACAAATACCCGCACCAGGGGGGCCTACGAGCAGTACTTC.